This TCR beta chain was documented in a study of T cell responses to AZD1222 COVID-19 vaccine. Overall study results and limits: Repertoire sampling occurred only after the peak T cell response.

The CDR3 extends over 20 amino acids. The V and J ends lost 0 bases and 5 bases, in that order; junction bases with no gene match: 11. CDR1 is SGHVS and CDR2 is FQNEAQ in the germline V gene. TCRdb keeps only in-frame clones here, not all; method: immunoSEQ multiplex PCR. The sample has some 180,000 clones, about 90% seen once. For this clone: The antigen is undetermined.

V is TRBV7-8 and J is TRBJ2-2, with 14 bases identical to TRBD2. The receptor was derived from an adult who received the AZD1222 COVID-19 vaccine. This sample comprised peripheral blood, obtained 28 days after the second AZD1222 dose. CDR3 residues: CASSLATGLAGVSLTGELFF. For the CDR3, the DNA is TGTGCCAGCAGCTTAGCGACGGGACTAGCGGGAGTGAGCCTAACCGGGGAGCTGTTTTTT.